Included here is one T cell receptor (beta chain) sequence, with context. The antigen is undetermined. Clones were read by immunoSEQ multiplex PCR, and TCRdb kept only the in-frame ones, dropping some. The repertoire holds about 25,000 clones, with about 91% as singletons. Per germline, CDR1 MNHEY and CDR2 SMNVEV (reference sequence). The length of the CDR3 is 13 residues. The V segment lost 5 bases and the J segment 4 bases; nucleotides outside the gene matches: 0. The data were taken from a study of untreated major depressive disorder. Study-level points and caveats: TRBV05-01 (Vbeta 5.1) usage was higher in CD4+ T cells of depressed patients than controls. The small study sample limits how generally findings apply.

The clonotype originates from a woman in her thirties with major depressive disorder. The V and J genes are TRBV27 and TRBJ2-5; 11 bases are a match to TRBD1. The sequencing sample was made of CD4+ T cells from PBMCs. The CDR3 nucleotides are TGTGCCAGCAGTGGACAGGGGGCAGAGACCCAGTACTTC. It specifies CASSGQGAETQYF.